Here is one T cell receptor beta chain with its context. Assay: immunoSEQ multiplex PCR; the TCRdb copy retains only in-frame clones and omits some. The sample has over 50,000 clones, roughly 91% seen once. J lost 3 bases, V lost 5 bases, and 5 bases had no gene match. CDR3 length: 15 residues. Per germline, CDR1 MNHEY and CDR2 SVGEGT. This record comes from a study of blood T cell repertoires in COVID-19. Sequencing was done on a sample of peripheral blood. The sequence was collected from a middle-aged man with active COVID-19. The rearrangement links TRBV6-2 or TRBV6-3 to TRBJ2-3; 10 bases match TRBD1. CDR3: CASSRQGALTDTQYF. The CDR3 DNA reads TGTGCCAGCAGTCGACAGGGGGCGCTGACAGATACGCAGTATTTT.